A single sample is the source of the 20 T cell receptor beta chains below, sequenced in a study of T-cell reconstitution after alpha-beta-depleted transplantation in children. Preparation of the TCRbeta library was carried out with unique molecular identifiers. TCRdb reanalysed the PCR reads using MiXCR and keeps one entry per CDR3 protein. The sample has fewer than 750,000 distinct CDR3 sequences; 27% are singletons. Here the sequenced sample was PBMCs, taken before TCRalphabeta/CD19-depleted stem cell transplant. These receptors were collected from a boy in the first two years of life with Wiskott-Aldrich syndrome, due to receive a stem cell transplant.

This clonotype was seen a handful of times. This chain links TRBV20-1 with TRBJ2-1; TRBD2 aligns across 9 bases. The CDR3 spans 14 residues. Losses at the gene ends were 5 bases for V and 7 bases for J; bases not matched to a gene: 9. Germline-derived CDR1 and CDR2 are DFQATT and SNEGSKA (reference sequence). The CDR3 loop reads CSAEGLARRNEQFF. CDR3 coding DNA: TGCAGTGCTGAGGGACTAGCTCGTAGGAATGAGCAGTTCTTC.

This clonotype has a handful of counts. The V call is TRBV5-1, the J call TRBJ2-7; the D call may be TRBD1 or TRBD2 (5 bases each). Germline CDR1 is SGHRS and CDR2 is YFSETQ. V dropped 4 bases and J dropped 3 bases, with 17 bases sitting between them. The CDR3 consists of 15 residues. CDR3 protein: CASSKEPGRNYEQYF. CDR3 nucleotide sequence: TGCGCCAGCAGCAAGGAACCGGGACGGAACTACGAGCAGTACTTC.

The chain has TRBV5-5 and TRBJ1-2; TRBD1 is a possible D gene (6 bases). CDR1 SGHKS and CDR2 YYEKEE come from the germline V gene (reference sequence). The CDR3 covers 15 residues. The V and J ends lost 0 bases and 4 bases respectively, with 13 bases between them. The CDR3, as DNA: TGTGCCAGCAGCTTGGAAACGAGACAGGCCTATGGCTACACCTTC. This sequence encodes CASSLETRQAYGYTF.

This chain connects TRBV28 to TRBJ1-3, with D unclear. Trimming took 5 bases from V and 0 from J, leaving 14 bases between them. CDR1 and CDR2 (germline): MDHEN, SYDVKM. The CDR3 spans 16 residues. CDR3 DNA sequence: TGTGCCAGCAGTACCCGGACGGAGAGCTCTGGAAACACCATATATTTT. Amino acid sequence: CASSTRTESSGNTIYF.

V usage is TRBV5-1 and J usage is TRBJ2-7; D unresolved. Germline V lookup: CDR1 SGHRS, CDR2 YFSETQ. The V end was cut by 5 bases, the J end by 2 bases, with 14 bases between. This CDR3 has 14 amino acids. DNA for the CDR3: TGCGCCAGCAGAAACGGACCAATAACCTACGAGCAGTACTTC. Translated: CASRNGPITYEQYF.

This clonotype was recorded a few times. V and J are TRBV9 and TRBJ2-2, with TRBD1 matching over 8 bases. Losses at the gene ends were 0 bases for V and 5 bases for J; bases not matched to a gene: 9. There are 17 residues in the CDR3. The germline CDR1 and CDR2 sequences are SGDLS and YYNGEE. As DNA, the CDR3 is TGTGCCAGCAGCGTAGTGGCAGGGGGCCGGCAGACCGGGGAGCTGTTTTTT. Translated, it gives CASSVVAGGRQTGELFF.

This chain connects TRBV7-2 to TRBJ2-3, with D tentatively TRBD1 or TRBD2 (6 bases each). Deletions cut 5 bases from V and 10 bases from J, with 22 bases between. This CDR3 has 15 amino acids. The germline V gene has CDR1 SGHTA and CDR2 FQGNSA. CDR3 sequence reads: CASSRGDAGGPSQYF. In nucleotides, the CDR3 is TGTGCCAGCAGCAGAGGGGATGCCGGGGGCCCCTCGCAGTATTTT.

V usage is TRBV4-1 and J usage is TRBJ1-2, with TRBD1 matching over 10 bases. V lost 3 bases to trimming and J lost 1 base; unmatched junction nucleotides: 5. The V gene's germline CDR1 is MGHRA and CDR2 YSYEKL. This CDR3 has 16 residues. CDR3 in DNA: TGCGCCAGCAGCCATGGACGGGACAGGGGTAACTATGGCTACACCTTC. This sequence encodes CASSHGRDRGNYGYTF.

CDR3 in amino acids: CASRYGNSDEQYF. CDR3 DNA sequence: TGCGCCAGCAGGTACGGGAATTCGGACGAGCAGTACTTC. The chain employs TRBV5-1 and TRBJ2-7; the D gene is possibly TRBD2 (5 bases). Looked up from germline, CDR1 is SGHRS and CDR2 is YFSETQ. The CDR3 covers 13 residues. V was pared by 5 bases and J by 5 bases, with 14 bases between. Filled out from reference TRBV5-1 and TRBJ2-7, the complete variable domain reads KAGVTQTPRYLIKTRGQQVTLSCSPISGHRSVSWYQQTPGQGLQFLFEYFSETQRNKGNFPGRFSGRQFSNSRSEMNVSTLELGDSALYLCASRYGNSDEQYFGPGTRLTVT.

Only a few counts were recorded for this clonotype. V and J are TRBV27 and TRBJ2-7; a possible D gene is TRBD2 (6 bases). The germline V and J ends were trimmed by 3 bases and 3 bases, with 15 bases remaining between them. The CDR3 extends over 15 amino acids. Germline CDR1 is MNHEY and CDR2 is SMNVEV (reference sequence). The CDR3 coding sequence is TGTGCCAGCAGTTTTCGAATCGGGGGAAACTACGAGCAGTACTTC. It is translated as CASSFRIGGNYEQYF.

Only a few counts were recorded for this clonotype. V and J are TRBV12-3 or TRBV12-4 and TRBJ2-1, with TRBD2 matching 8 bases. There are 16 residues in the CDR3. Trimming at V came to 3 bases and at J to 1 base, leaving 5 bases not matched to a gene. CDR3 DNA: TGTGCCAGCAGTTTTCGGGGCGGGAGGTCCTACAATGAGCAGTTCTTC. It specifies CASSFRGGRSYNEQFF.

The V and J genes are TRBV12-3 or TRBV12-4 and TRBJ2-6; a weak D match, TRBD1 (5 bases). Trimming removed 6 bases at V and 0 bases at J, with 9 bases between. The CDR3 is made up of 15 amino acids. Here the CDR3 reads CASRPTGSGANVLTF. CDR3 DNA sequence: TGTGCCAGCAGACCCACAGGCTCTGGGGCCAACGTCCTGACTTTC.

This clonotype was counted between two and nine times. The CDR3 here is CASTPHPYTQYF. The CDR3 DNA follows: TGTGCCAGCACCCCCCACCCTTATACGCAGTATTTT. The V and J genes are TRBV6-2 or TRBV6-3 and TRBJ2-3; D is uncertain. The CDR3 contains 12 residues. CDR1 MNHEY and CDR2 SVGEGT come from the germline V gene. V was trimmed by 7 bases and J by 7 bases, leaving 12 bases between them.

This clonotype was seen repeatedly, ten times or more. V usage is TRBV5-1 and J usage is TRBJ2-1; D gene ambiguous. The CDR3 spans 15 residues. The germline V gene has CDR1 SGHRS and CDR2 YFSETQ. Trimming removed 0 bases from V and 4 bases from J, with 11 bases in between. This CDR3 is CASSLGPPVYNEQFF. CDR3 sequence (DNA): TGCGCCAGCAGCTTGGGGCCTCCCGTTTACAATGAGCAGTTCTTC.

This clonotype was detected only a few times. The chain combines TRBV30 with TRBJ2-5, with D maybe TRBD2 (6 bases). CDR3 length: 12 residues. Germline CDR1 and CDR2: GTSNPN and SVGIG (reference sequence). Trimming cost V 0 bases and J 5 bases, with 7 bases left between them. The CDR3 here is CAWSVGGETQYF. Written as DNA, the CDR3 is TGTGCCTGGAGTGTAGGAGGGGAGACCCAGTACTTC.

This clonotype was seen a handful of times. The chain carries TRBV7-2 and TRBJ2-1, with 8 bases identical to TRBD2. With 2 bases clipped from V and 8 bases from J, the junction kept 2 bases outside the gene matches. The CDR3 is 13 residues long. CDR1 SGHTA and CDR2 FQGNSA come from the germline V gene. CDR3 DNA sequence: TGTGCCAGCAGCTTAATTAGCGGGGATGAGCAGTTCTTC. Amino acids: CASSLISGDEQFF.

The chain has TRBV19 and TRBJ2-3; D could derive from TRBD1 or TRBD2 (6 bases each). V shed 2 bases and J shed 7 bases, with 19 bases lying between them. The CDR3 length is 16 residues. Per germline, CDR1 LNHDA and CDR2 SQIVND (reference sequence). Here the CDR3 DNA reads TGTGCCAGTAGTATACAAGGGCGGGGACAAGGCAATACGCAGTATTTT. This translates into CASSIQGRGQGNTQYF.

This clonotype was detected only a few times. The rearrangement links TRBV9 to TRBJ2-3, with TRBD2 as a possible D gene (5 bases). The CDR3 extends over 16 amino acids. Trimming took 0 bases from V and 1 from J, leaving 12 bases between them. The V gene's germline CDR1 is SGDLS and CDR2 YYNGEE. The CDR3 nucleotides are TGTGCCAGCAGCGTAGCGGCCTCCGGGGGCACAGATACGCAGTATTTT. It is translated as CASSVAASGGTDTQYF.

The J gene is TRBJ2-7, the V gene TRBV5-1; D is unclear. This CDR3 is 14 amino acids long. Germline assignment: CDR1 SGHRS and CDR2 YFSETQ. V gave up 2 bases and J gave up 2 bases, with 11 bases separating them. The CDR3 nucleotides are TGCGCCAGCAGCTTCGAGCGCCGAACCTACGAGCAGTACTTC. As protein: CASSFERRTYEQYF. The entire variable domain, with the rest obtained from reference TRBV5-1 and TRBJ2-7, is as follows: KAGVTQTPRYLIKTRGQQVTLSCSPISGHRSVSWYQQTPGQGLQFLFEYFSETQRNKGNFPGRFSGRQFSNSRSEMNVSTLELGDSALYLCASSFERRTYEQYFGPGTRLTVT.

This chain joins TRBV5-1 and TRBJ2-3, with a possible D match to TRBD2 (5 bases). Germline CDR1 is SGHRS and CDR2 is YFSETQ. The CDR3 loop spans 13 amino acids. Trimming stripped 4 bases from V and 5 bases from J, with 11 bases between. CDR3 amino acids: CASSLPGVDTQYF. As DNA, the CDR3 is TGCGCCAGCAGCCTTCCCGGGGTAGATACGCAGTATTTT.